These 9 T cell receptor beta chains share one sample of origin, sequenced in a study of CD8+ T cells in alopecia areata. Investigators isolated RNA and reverse transcribed it into cDNA to act as the sequencing template. The assay was immunoSEQ multiplex PCR, and TCRdb's table has in-frame clones only and misses some. Of 140,000 to 150,000 clones listed, roughly 60% were seen once; the top ten hold 36%. The sequenced sample was CD8+ T cells sorted from blood. These receptors all come from a human donor in good health.

The V and J genes are TRBV10-3 and TRBJ2-1; 10 nucleotides agree with TRBD2. Losses at the gene ends were 3 bases for V and 4 bases for J; bases not matched to a gene: 6. This CDR3 contains 16 residues. The germline CDR1 and CDR2 sequences are ENHRY and SYGVKD. CDR3 in DNA: TGTGCCATCAGTGATTCTAGCGGGAGTTCGTACAATGAGCAGTTCTTC. The encoded protein is CAISDSSGSSYNEQFF.

The chain has TRBV7-8 and TRBJ1-5; D might be TRBD1 (5 bases). Looked up from germline, CDR1 is SGHVS and CDR2 is FQNEAQ. This CDR3 is 14 amino acids long. Trimming removed 5 bases at V and 4 bases at J, with 12 bases between. For the CDR3, the DNA is TGTGCCAGCAGCCGAGGGGAGCGAAATCAGCCCCAGCATTTT. Protein: CASSRGERNQPQHF.

CDR3: CASSVGHLMSYEQYF. The CDR3 DNA is TGTGCCAGCAGTGTGGGCCATCTTATGTCATACGAGCAGTACTTC. The V call is TRBV6-6, the J call TRBJ2-7; D is uncertain. Trimming cost V 5 bases and J 4 bases, with 18 bases left between them. The germline gives CDR1 MNHNY, CDR2 SVGAGI (reference sequence). The CDR3 totals 15 residues.

V usage is TRBV19 and J usage is TRBJ2-2, with 8 nucleotides matching TRBD1. The V and J ends lost 6 bases and 4 bases, in that order; junction bases with no gene match: 13. CDR1 and CDR2 (germline): LNHDA, SQIVND (reference sequence). The CDR3 is 17 amino acids. The CDR3 reads CASSPSRVTGVTGELFF. CDR3 DNA sequence: TGTGCCAGTAGCCCATCCCGGGTGACAGGGGTCACCGGGGAGCTGTTTTTT.

The chain couples TRBV29-1 to TRBJ1-2; the D gene is possibly TRBD1 (6 bases). Germline assignment: CDR1 SQVTM and CDR2 ANQGSEA. Trimming left V 5 bases short and J 7 bases short, with 11 bases between. The CDR3 contains 11 residues. Here the CDR3 DNA reads TGCAGCGTTCAGGGGCGAGGTGGCTACACCTTC. It specifies CSVQGRGGYTF.

The J gene is TRBJ2-1, the V gene TRBV29-1; weak D call: TRBD1 (5 bases). V was cut by 2 bases and J by 6 bases, with 14 bases left in between. The CDR3 sequence is 14 residues long. Germline CDR1 SQVTM, CDR2 ANQGSEA. Here the CDR3 DNA reads TGCAGCGTTGAATGGGGCCTTTCGCTCAATGAGCAGTTCTTC. As protein: CSVEWGLSLNEQFF.

V is TRBV19 and J is TRBJ1-2; D might be TRBD1 (6 bases). This CDR3 spans 14 amino acids. Germline V gene sequence: CDR1 LNHDA, CDR2 SQIVND (reference sequence). The V end was cut by 7 bases, the J end by 3 bases, with 15 bases between. The CDR3 region is CASTPSGVYYGYTF. The CDR3 DNA sequence: TGTGCCAGTACACCTTCAGGGGTTTACTATGGCTACACCTTC.

The rearrangement links TRBV2 to TRBJ2-3; 9 bases are a match to TRBD2. The V gene end was trimmed by 0 bases and the J gene end by 0 bases; junction bases not matched to a gene: 4. The germline V gene encodes CDR1 SNHLY and CDR2 FYNNEI. This CDR3 is 17 amino acids long. Here the CDR3 DNA reads TGTGCCAGCAGTGAAGCGGGGACTAGCTCTAGCACAGATACGCAGTATTTT. Its translation is CASSEAGTSSSTDTQYF.

This clone was seen only a few times. This CDR3 is also generated by other DNA sequences in the sample. V gene TRBV29-1 combines with J gene TRBJ2-1; D might be TRBD1 (6 bases). V gave up 6 bases and J gave up 7 bases, with 7 bases separating them. Germline CDR1 is SQVTM and CDR2 is ANQGSEA. The CDR3 loop spans 10 amino acids. The DNA for the CDR3 is TGCAGCGTGCAGGGGAATGAGCAGTTCTTC. It yields the protein CSVQGNEQFF.